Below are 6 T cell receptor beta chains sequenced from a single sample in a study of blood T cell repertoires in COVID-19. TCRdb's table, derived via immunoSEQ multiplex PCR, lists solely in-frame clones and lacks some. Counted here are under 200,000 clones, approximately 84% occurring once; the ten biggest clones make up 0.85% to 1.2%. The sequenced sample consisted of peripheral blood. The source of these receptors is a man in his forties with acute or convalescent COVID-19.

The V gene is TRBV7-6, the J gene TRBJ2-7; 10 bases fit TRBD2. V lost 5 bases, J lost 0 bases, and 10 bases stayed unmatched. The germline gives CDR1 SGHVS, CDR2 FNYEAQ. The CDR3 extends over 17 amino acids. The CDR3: CASSLPGGTSDSYEQYF. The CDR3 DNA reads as TGTGCCAGCAGCCTACCCGGTGGGACTAGCGACTCCTACGAGCAGTACTTC.

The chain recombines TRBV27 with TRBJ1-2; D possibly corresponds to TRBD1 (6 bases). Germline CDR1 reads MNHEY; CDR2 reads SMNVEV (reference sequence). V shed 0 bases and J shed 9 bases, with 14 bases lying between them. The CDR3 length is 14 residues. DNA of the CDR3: TGTGCCAGCAGTTTATCGGGGGCCCGAGCGAGCTACACCTTC. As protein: CASSLSGARASYTF.

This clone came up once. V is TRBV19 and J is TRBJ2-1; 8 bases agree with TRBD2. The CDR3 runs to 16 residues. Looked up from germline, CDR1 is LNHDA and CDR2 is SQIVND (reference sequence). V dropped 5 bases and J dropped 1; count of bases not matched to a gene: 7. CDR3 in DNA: TGTGCCAGTAGTCCCGCGGGGGGCGGGTCCTACAATGAGCAGTTCTTC. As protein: CASSPAGGGSYNEQFF.

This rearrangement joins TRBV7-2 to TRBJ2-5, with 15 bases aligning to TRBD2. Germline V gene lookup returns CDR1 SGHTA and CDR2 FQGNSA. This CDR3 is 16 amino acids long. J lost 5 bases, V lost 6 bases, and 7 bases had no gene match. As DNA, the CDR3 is TGTGCCAGCAGACGGACTAGCGGGGGGGGTTTGGAGACCCAGTACTTC. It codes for CASRRTSGGGLETQYF.

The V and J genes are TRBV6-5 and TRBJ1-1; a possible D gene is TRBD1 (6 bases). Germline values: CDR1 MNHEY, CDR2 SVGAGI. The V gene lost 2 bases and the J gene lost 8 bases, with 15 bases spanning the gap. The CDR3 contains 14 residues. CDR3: CASSYRQGTREAFF. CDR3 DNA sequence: TGTGCCAGCAGTTACCGGCAGGGGACCAGGGAAGCTTTCTTT.

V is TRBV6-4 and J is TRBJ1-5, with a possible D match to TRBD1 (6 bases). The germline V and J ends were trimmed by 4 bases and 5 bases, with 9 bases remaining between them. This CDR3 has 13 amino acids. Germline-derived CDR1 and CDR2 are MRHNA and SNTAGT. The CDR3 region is CASSAEGDQPQHF. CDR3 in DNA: TGTGCCAGCAGTGCCGAGGGGGATCAGCCCCAGCATTTT.